This T cell receptor (beta chain) was identified during a study of T cells in Graves' hyperthyroidism and ophthalmopathy. The study's findings and limits: Blood shared most expanded thyroid clonotypes above 0.001.

An absence of ophthalmopathy progression within 18 months meant stable Graves' hyperthyroidism. Patients aged 18 to 65 had newly diagnosed hyperthyroidism that had lasted under 2 months. The PBMCs had their origin in more than 9.5 ml of fresh peripheral blood. As for this clonotype: The antigen is not known. One end of the junction varies from germline; a read error may be responsible.

The germline V gene has CDR1 MGHDK and CDR2 SYGVNS. The CDR3 is 14 amino acids. Using RNA transcripts as the source, TCR beta CDR3 regions were amplified. HTBI primers were the set used in a first-round RT-PCR of the TCR CDR3. MiXCR was run by TCRdb on the multiplex PCR reads, yielding one entry per CDR3 protein. This table has around 800,000 distinct CDR3 sequences, about two fifths appearing once. The origin of this receptor is a man younger than 30 with Graves' hyperthyroidism. The material sequenced was blood. The chain uses TRBV25-1 and TRBJ1-1; 8 positions agree with TRBD1. The CDR3, as DNA: TGTGCCAGCGGGGATAATCACAGGGGGTCTGAAGCTTCCTTT. Protein product: CASGDNHRGSEASF. Filled out from reference TRBV25-1 and TRBJ1-1, the complete variable domain reads EADIYQTPRYLVIGTGKKITLECSQTMGHDKMYWYQQDPGMELHLIHYSYGVNSTEKGDLSSESTVSRIRTEHFPLTLESARPSHTSQYLCASGDNHRGSEASFGQGTRLTVV.